A selection of T cell receptor beta chains follows, all from one sample in a study of blood T cells in healthy people across ages. TCRdb passed the 5' RACE reads through MiXCR, listing each CDR3 protein once. This sample yields about 1.1 million distinct CDR3 sequences, of which more than 30% are seen a single time; 13% belongs to the top ten. The sequenced material came from blood. Receptors were obtained from a man aged 18-30 years in good health. CDR3s include the opening cysteine and the closing phenylalanine or tryptophan. The D gene is left open where the match is weak. Clone size is not always given. Where it is, it says once, few, many or a class for expanded clones.

DNA,CDR3,J,V,D,size
TGTGCCAGCAGTTACTGGGACAGGGACAATGAGCAGTTCTTC,CASSYWDRDNEQFF,TRBJ2-1,TRBV6-2/TRBV6-3,TRBD1,-
TGTGCCTGGAGTCGAGGTGACTTAAGAAACAATGAGCAGTTCTTC,CAWSRGDLRNNEQFF,TRBJ2-1,TRBV30,-,-
TGTGCCAGCCGGAGGGACAGGGTTTCAAACAATCAGCCCCAGCATTTT,CASRRDRVSNNQPQHF,TRBJ1-5,TRBV19,TRBD1,-
TGCAGTGCTAGAGATCTCGAGGGGGTGGGCTATGGCTACACCTTC,CSARDLEGVGYGYTF,TRBJ1-2,TRBV20-1,-,few
TGTGCCAGCAGCTTGCGGCCTCAGTATGAGCAGTTCTTC,CASSLRPQYEQFF,TRBJ2-1,TRBV7-6,-,-
TGCGCCAGCAGCCACGGACTAGGGACCTACGAGCAGTACTTC,CASSHGLGTYEQYF,TRBJ2-7,TRBV4-3,TRBD2,few
TGTGCCAGCAGCTCCCTTTCTACAGATGAGCAGTACTTC,CASSSLSTDEQYF,TRBJ2-7,TRBV7-9,-,-
TGCGCCAGCAGCTTGGGACAGGACCATCAGCCCCAGCATTTT,CASSLGQDHQPQHF,TRBJ1-5,TRBV5-1,-,-
TGCAGCGTTGCTTTATCGGACGGCTATGGCTACACCTTC,CSVALSDGYGYTF,TRBJ1-2,TRBV29-1,-,few
TGTGCCAGTAGTATAGGACGTACCACTGAAGCTTTCTTT,CASSIGRTTEAFF,TRBJ1-1,TRBV19,-,-
TGTGCCAGCAGACCCCGACACGGTTCCGGGGAGCTGTTTTTT,CASRPRHGSGELFF,TRBJ2-2,TRBV3-1,-,-
TGTGCCTGCAGATCGGGACAGGGACGGTCTGGCTACACCTTC,CACRSGQGRSGYTF,TRBJ1-2,TRBV27,TRBD1,-
TGTGCCAGCAGCCAAGTACACCCCGTCTCTGACTACACCTTC,CASSQVHPVSDYTF,TRBJ1-2,TRBV3-1,-,-
TGTGCCAGCAGCTCAATCCACGACAATGAGCAGTACTTC,CASSSIHDNEQYF,TRBJ2-7,TRBV27,-,-
TGCAGTGCTGATCCCCTCGCTCAGGGGAGTTCTGAGCAGTTCTTC,CSADPLAQGSSEQFF,TRBJ2-1,TRBV20-1,-,-
TGCAGCGTTGAAGGGACTAGGGGGGACAATGAGCAGTTCTTC,CSVEGTRGDNEQFF,TRBJ2-1,TRBV29-1,-,-